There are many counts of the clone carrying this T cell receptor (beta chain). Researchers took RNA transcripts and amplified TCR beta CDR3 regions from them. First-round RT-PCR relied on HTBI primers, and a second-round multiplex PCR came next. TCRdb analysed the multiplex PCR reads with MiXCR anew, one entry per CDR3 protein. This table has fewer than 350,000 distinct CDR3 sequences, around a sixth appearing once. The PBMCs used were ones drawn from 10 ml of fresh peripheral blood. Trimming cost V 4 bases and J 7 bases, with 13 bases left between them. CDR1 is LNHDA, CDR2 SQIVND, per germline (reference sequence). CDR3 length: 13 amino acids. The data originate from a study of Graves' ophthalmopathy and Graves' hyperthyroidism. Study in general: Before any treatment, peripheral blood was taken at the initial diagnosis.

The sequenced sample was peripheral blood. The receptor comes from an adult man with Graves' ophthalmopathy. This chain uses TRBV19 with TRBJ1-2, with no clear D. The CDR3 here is CASSKEGTRGYTF. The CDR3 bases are TGTGCCAGTAGTAAGGAGGGTACTCGTGGCTACACCTTC.